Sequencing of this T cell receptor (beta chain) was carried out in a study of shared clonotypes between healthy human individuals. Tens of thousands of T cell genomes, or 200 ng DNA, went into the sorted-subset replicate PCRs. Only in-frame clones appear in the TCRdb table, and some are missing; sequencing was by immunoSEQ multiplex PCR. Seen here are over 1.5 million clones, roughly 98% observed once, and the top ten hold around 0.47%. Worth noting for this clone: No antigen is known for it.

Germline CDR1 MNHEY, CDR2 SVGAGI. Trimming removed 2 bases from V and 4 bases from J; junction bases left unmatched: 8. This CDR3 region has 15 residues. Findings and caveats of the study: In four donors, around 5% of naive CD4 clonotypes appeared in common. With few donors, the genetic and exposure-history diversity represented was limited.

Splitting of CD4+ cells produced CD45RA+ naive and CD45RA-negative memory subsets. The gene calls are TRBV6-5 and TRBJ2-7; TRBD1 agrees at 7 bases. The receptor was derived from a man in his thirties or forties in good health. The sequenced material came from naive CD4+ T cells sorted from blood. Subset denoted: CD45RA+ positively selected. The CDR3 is CASSYAPGQIYEQYF. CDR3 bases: TGTGCCAGCAGTTACGCGCCGGGACAGATATACGAGCAGTACTTC.